A single sample gave rise to the 15 T cell receptor beta chains below, sequenced in a study of response to subunit inactivated influenza vaccine. TCRdb re-called the RT-PCR reads through MiXCR, storing one row per CDR3 protein. The data hold around 760,000 distinct CDR3 sequences, with approximately 13% observed a single time. The sample here was PBMCs from blood, taken approximately 15 days before vaccination. The receptors here all came from a man aged 45-65 years who received an inactivated influenza vaccine.

This rearrangement joins TRBV24-1 to TRBJ2-2; no definite D call. The CDR3 has 13 amino acids. Germline CDR1 KGHDR, CDR2 SFDVKD. The V and J ends lost 1 base and 3 bases respectively, with 2 bases between them. This CDR3 is CATSDFDTGELFF. The CDR3 nucleotides read TGTGCCACCAGTGATTTTGACACCGGGGAGCTGTTTTTT.

The chain carries TRBV4-2 and TRBJ2-1, with TRBD2 matching over 16 bases. This CDR3 has 19 residues. V shed 1 base, J shed 6 bases, and the junction held 9 bases outside the gene matches. Germline V gives CDR1 LGHNA, CDR2 YNFKEQ. CDR3 residues: CASSQGISGLAGGPNEQFF. In DNA, the CDR3 is TGTGCCAGCAGCCAAGGGATCTCGGGACTAGCGGGGGGGCCCAATGAGCAGTTCTTC.

The V call is TRBV7-9, the J call TRBJ2-5; TRBD1 agrees at 12 bases. The CDR3 length is 16 residues. Germline V lookup: CDR1 SEHNR, CDR2 FQNEAQ (reference sequence). J was trimmed by 5 bases and V by 1 base; bases with no gene match: 5. In DNA form, the CDR3 reads TGTGCCAGCAGCTTAGGGGGGACAGGGGGCATGGAGACCCAGTACTTC. Translation: CASSLGGTGGMETQYF.

This clonotype was counted between two and nine times. The rearrangement links TRBV2 to TRBJ2-3; D not resolved. V lost 0 bases and J 4 bases, leaving 2 bases between the germline ends. CDR3 length: 12 amino acids. CDR1 is SNHLY and CDR2 is FYNNEI in the germline V gene. The CDR3 bases are TGTGCCAGCAGTGAAGCCCCAGATACGCAGTATTTT. Translating it yields CASSEAPDTQYF.

CDR3 DNA sequence: TGTGCCAGCAGTTTTCAGCGGCACACTGAAGCTTTCTTT. Amino acid sequence: CASSFQRHTEAFF. The chain links TRBV12-3 or TRBV12-4 to TRBJ1-1; D is ambiguous. The CDR3 sequence is 13 residues long. V was cut by 3 bases and J by 3 bases, with 8 bases left in between.

J is TRBJ1-1 and V is TRBV7-9; D is uncertain. Germline loops: CDR1 SEHNR, CDR2 FQNEAQ (reference sequence). V was trimmed by 2 bases and J by 1 base, leaving 11 bases between them. The length of the CDR3 is 15 residues. The CDR3 reads CASSLTKTENTEAFF. CDR3 DNA: TGTGCCAGCAGCTTAACAAAAACAGAGAACACTGAAGCTTTCTTT.

This clonotype was seen a few times. The chain recombines TRBV5-1 with TRBJ2-2; either TRBD1 or TRBD2 may fit D (5 bases each). V lost 4 bases and J lost 2, with 12 bases in between. Germline V gene lookup returns CDR1 SGHRS and CDR2 YFSETQ. The CDR3 totals 15 residues. The CDR3 nucleotides are TGCGCCAGCAGCCCTTGGGGGACCAACACCGGGGAGCTGTTTTTT. It translates to CASSPWGTNTGELFF.

Of note for this clonotype: A much larger clone is a single base away; this may be a read error. The V gene is TRBV5-1, the J gene TRBJ2-7; the D call may be TRBD1 or TRBD2 (5 bases each). The germline V gene encodes CDR1 SGHRS and CDR2 YFSETQ. The CDR3 runs 14 residues. Trimming pared 0 bases from V and 3 bases from J, leaving 10 bases between. The CDR3 coding sequence is TGCGCCAGCAGCTTGGGACCGGGGCACTACGAGCAGTACTTC. It yields the protein CASSLGPGHYEQYF.

This clonotype was counted between two and nine times. The genes are TRBV29-1 and TRBJ2-2; D might be TRBD1 (6 bases). Germline V gene sequence: CDR1 SQVTM, CDR2 ANQGSEA. This CDR3 contains 15 residues. V dropped 7 bases and J dropped 0 bases, with 15 bases sitting between them. The CDR3 loop reads CSARVGTSNTGELFF. CDR3 in DNA: TGCAGCGCAAGAGTTGGGACATCGAACACCGGGGAGCTGTTTTTT.

This clonotype was observed many times. The chain links TRBV10-3 to TRBJ1-2; 7 bases match TRBD1. The V and J ends lost 6 bases and 0 bases, in that order; junction bases with no gene match: 4. CDR1 and CDR2 (germline): ENHRY, SYGVKD. This CDR3 is built from 14 residues. CDR3 sequence reads: CAISGDSANYGYTF. CDR3 bases: TGTGCCATCAGCGGGGACAGTGCTAACTATGGCTACACCTTC.

This clonotype was counted between two and nine times. V is TRBV3-1 and J is TRBJ2-2; D may match TRBD1 or TRBD2 (5 bases each). This CDR3 comprises 13 residues. Deletions cut 3 bases from V and 4 bases from J, with 6 bases between. Germline values: CDR1 LGHDT, CDR2 YNNKEL (reference sequence). In nucleotides, the CDR3 is TGTGCCAGCAGCCAGGGGACCACCGGGGAGCTGTTTTTT. Translating gives CASSQGTTGELFF.

This clonotype was seen repeatedly, ten times or more. V usage is TRBV9 and J usage is TRBJ2-2, with D possibly being TRBD1 or TRBD2 (6 bases each). V lost 5 bases, J lost 4 bases, and 21 bases lay in between. Germline-derived CDR1 and CDR2 are SGDLS and YYNGEE. The CDR3 runs 17 residues. In DNA, the CDR3 is TGTGCCAGCAGTATTGCCCGTGTACAGGGAGGCACCGGGGAGCTGTTTTTT. Translating gives CASSIARVQGGTGELFF.

This clonotype has a count of ten or more. The J gene is TRBJ2-1, the V gene TRBV9, with 11 bases matching TRBD2. The CDR3 has 17 amino acids. The ends lost 0 bases at V and 8 bases at J; junction bases unmatched: 10. Germline-derived CDR1 and CDR2 are SGDLS and YYNGEE. The CDR3, as DNA: TGTGCCAGCAGCGTAGCTGTAGCGGGAGGGTATAGGGATGAGCAGTTCTTC. It encodes CASSVAVAGGYRDEQFF.

The table lists this clonotype with a few counts. The CDR3 protein is CASSSSQADTQYF. The CDR3 nucleotides read TGTGCCAGCAGCTCCTCGCAGGCAGATACGCAGTATTTT. The rearrangement links TRBV7-3 to TRBJ2-3; D call uncertain. V shed 4 bases and J shed 4 bases, with 9 bases lying between them. Per germline, CDR1 SGHTA and CDR2 FQGTGA. The length of the CDR3 is 13 residues.

The gene calls are TRBV10-3 and TRBJ1-2; D is perhaps TRBD1 (5 bases). V was pared by 2 bases and J by 2 bases, with 6 bases between. The CDR3 consists of 13 residues. The germline CDR1 and CDR2 sequences are ENHRY and SYGVKD. The CDR3 region is CAISERQNYGYTF. CDR3 coding DNA: TGTGCCATCAGTGAGAGACAGAACTATGGCTACACCTTC.